A single T cell receptor (beta chain) is shown here with its context. In germline, CDR1 is MNHNS, CDR2 SASEGT. Trimming removed 2 bases from V and 0 bases from J, with 11 bases in between. The length of the CDR3 is 16 residues. The table came from immunoSEQ multiplex PCR; TCRdb's copy has only in-frame clones and leaves some out. The repertoire consists of some 200,000 clones, with approximately 61% occurring once and the leading ten covering roughly a tenth. Healthy HIV-negative adults without recent acute infections or vaccinations served as donors. The authors divided CD4+ cells into CD45RA+ naive and CD45RA-negative memory subsets. This record belongs to a study of shared clonotypes between healthy human individuals.

The sequence was collected from a man in his thirties or forties in good health. The sequenced sample consisted of memory CD4+ T cells sorted from blood. Specified subset: CD45RA-negative fraction. This chain joins TRBV6-1 and TRBJ1-5; D uncertain. The CDR3 sequence: CASSEQPSFSNQPQHF. In DNA, the CDR3 is TGTGCCAGCAGTGAACAACCGAGTTTTAGCAATCAGCCCCAGCATTTT.